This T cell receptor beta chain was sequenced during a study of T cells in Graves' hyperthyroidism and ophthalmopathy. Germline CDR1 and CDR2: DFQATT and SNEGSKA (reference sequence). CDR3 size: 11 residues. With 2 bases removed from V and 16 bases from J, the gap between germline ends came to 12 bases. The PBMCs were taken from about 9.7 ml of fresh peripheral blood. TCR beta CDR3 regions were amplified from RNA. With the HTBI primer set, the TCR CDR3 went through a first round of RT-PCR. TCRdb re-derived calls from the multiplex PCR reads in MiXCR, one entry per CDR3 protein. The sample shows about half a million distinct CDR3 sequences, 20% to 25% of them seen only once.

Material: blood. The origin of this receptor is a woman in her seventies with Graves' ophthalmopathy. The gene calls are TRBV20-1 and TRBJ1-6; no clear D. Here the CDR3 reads CSARTGAVLHF. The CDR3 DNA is TGCAGTGCTAGAACCGGAGCAGTGCTCCACTTT.